The present T cell receptor (beta chain) was sequenced within a study of T cell responses to AZD1222 COVID-19 vaccine. TCRdb keeps only in-frame clones here, not all; method: immunoSEQ multiplex PCR. The data show around 120,000 clones, approximately 83% seen once. Study findings and constraints: The donors showed a predominance of white British ancestry and of females, with possible underestimation of clonal diversity. With two AZD1222 doses given, Spike-specific TCR breadth and depth both rose. Along spike, vaccine-associated CD4 TCRs were found throughout, with dominance at 160-218 and 743-854. Sampled repertoires all dated from after the peak T cell response.

Comment on this clone: The antigen is unknown. Because the CDR3 is missing its conserved closing phenylalanine or tryptophan, this is likely a read error. Because the CDR3's place on the DNA is in doubt, the DNA is left out and the CDR3 is given as listed by TCRdb.

Germline V gives CDR1 MDHEN, CDR2 SYDVKM. 14 amino acids form the CDR3, both terminal residues included. The chain employs TRBV28 and TRBJ1-5. The receptor was isolated from an adult in good health. The sample was peripheral blood, taken on day 0 of MenACWY control vaccination. CDR3 sequence: CASRGPGLLGPLRL.